This T cell receptor (beta chain) was recorded in a study of cytomegalovirus exposure and HLA in healthy donors. The repertoire was sequenced with immunoSEQ multiplex PCR; TCRdb's copy has only in-frame clones and lacks some. The sample consists of about 330,000 clones, 86% of them appearing once. Trimming took 6 bases from V and 8 from J; bases not matched to a gene: 9. This CDR3 spans 15 amino acids. The germline gives CDR1 SNHLY, CDR2 FYNNEI. The TCR was taken from a woman between 18 and 29 years old in good health and CMV-seronegative. Specimen: PBMCs. The J gene is TRBJ2-3, the V gene TRBV2; 12 bases map to TRBD2. The chain's CDR3 is CASSGRLAGAATQYF. The CDR3 DNA sequence: TGTGCCAGCAGCGGGAGACTAGCGGGAGCAGCTACGCAGTATTTT.